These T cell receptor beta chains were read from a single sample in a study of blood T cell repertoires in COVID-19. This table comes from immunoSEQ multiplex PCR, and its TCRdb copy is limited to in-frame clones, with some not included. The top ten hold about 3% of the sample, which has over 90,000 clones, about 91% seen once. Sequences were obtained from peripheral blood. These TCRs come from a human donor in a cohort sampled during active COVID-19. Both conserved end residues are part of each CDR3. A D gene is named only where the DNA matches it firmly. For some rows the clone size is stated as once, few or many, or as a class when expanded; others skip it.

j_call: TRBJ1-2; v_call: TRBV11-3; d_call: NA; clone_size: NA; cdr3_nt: TGTGCCAGCAGCCCCCCACCCGAGGACTATGGCTACACCTTC; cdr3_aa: CASSPPPEDYGYTF
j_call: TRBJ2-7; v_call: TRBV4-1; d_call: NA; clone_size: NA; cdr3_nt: TGCGCCAGCAGCCAAGAACCTAGTCCCTCCTACGAGCAGTACTTC; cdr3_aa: CASSQEPSPSYEQYF
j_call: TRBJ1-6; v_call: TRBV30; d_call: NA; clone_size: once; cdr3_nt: TGTGCCTGGAACGGGGGCTATAATTCACCCCTCCACTTT; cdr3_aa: CAWNGGYNSPLHF
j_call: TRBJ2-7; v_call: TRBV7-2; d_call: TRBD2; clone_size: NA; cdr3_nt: TGTGCCAGCAGCTTCCGAGGGACTAGCGGGCATGAAAGCTCCTACGAGCAGTACTTC; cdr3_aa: CASSFRGTSGHESSYEQYF
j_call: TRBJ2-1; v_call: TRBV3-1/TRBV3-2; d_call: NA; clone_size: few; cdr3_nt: TGTGCCAGCAGCCAAGAGCCAGTTGGTTGGCAGTTCTTC; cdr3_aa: CASSQEPVGWQFF
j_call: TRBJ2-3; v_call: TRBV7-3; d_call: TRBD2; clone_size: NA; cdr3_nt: TGTGCCAGCAGCCCTGGACTAGCGAGGGGCACAGATACGCAGTATTTT; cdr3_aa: CASSPGLARGTDTQYF
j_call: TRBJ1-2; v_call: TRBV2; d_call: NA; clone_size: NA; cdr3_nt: TGTGCCGGGGGGGACGGAGGCTATGGCTACACCTTC; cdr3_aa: CAGGDGGYGYTF
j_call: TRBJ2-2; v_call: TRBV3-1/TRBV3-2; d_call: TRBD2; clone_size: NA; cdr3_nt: TGTGCCAGCAGCCAACCTCTAGCGGGGGGAAACACCGGGGAGCTGTTTTTT; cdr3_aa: CASSQPLAGGNTGELFF
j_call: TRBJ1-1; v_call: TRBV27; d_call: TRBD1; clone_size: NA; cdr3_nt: TGTGCCAGCAGTCCCACCCATCGGGACAGGGGCAGGGTCTTT; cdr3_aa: CASSPTHRDRGRVF
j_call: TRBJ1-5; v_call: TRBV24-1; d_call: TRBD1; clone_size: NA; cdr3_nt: TGTGCCACCCGACAGGGGGTAGATCAGCCCCAGCATTTT; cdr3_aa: CATRQGVDQPQHF
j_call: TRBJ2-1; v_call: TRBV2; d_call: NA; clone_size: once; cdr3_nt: TGTGCCAGCCTATCGGAGAGCTCCTACAATGAGCAGTTCTTC; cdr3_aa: CASLSESSYNEQFF
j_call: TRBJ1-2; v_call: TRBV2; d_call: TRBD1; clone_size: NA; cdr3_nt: TGTGCCAGCAGGGCGACGCCGGGACAGGGGGTCTATGGCTACACCTTC; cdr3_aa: CASRATPGQGVYGYTF
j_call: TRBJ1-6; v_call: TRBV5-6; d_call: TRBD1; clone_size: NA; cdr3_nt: TGTGCCAGCAGCCCCGGGACAGGCAATAATTCACCCCTCCACTTT; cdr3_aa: CASSPGTGNNSPLHF
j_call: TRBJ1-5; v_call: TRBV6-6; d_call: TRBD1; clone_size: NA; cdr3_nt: TGTGCCAGCAGTCTAGACAGGGGCAGCAATCAGCCCCAGCATTTT; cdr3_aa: CASSLDRGSNQPQHF
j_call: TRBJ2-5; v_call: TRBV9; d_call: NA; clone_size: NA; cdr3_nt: TGTGCCAGCAGCTCCCTAGGGACCCAGTACTTC; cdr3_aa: CASSSLGTQYF
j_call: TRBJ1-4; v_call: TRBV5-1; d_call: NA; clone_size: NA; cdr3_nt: TGCGCCAGCAGCTTGGCCCCGCAGGATAATGAAAAACTGTTTTTT; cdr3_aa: CASSLAPQDNEKLFF
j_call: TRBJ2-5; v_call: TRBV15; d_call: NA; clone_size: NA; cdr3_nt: TGTGCCACCAGCAGCCCTCGGGAGACCCAGTACTTC; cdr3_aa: CATSSPRETQYF
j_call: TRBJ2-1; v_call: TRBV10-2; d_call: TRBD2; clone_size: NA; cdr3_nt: TGCGCCAGCAATTCTCTAGCGGGGGGGCCGAATGAGCAGTTCTTC; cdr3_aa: CASNSLAGGPNEQFF
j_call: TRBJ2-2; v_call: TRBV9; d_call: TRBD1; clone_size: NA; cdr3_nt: TGTGCCAGCAGCGACCCCGGGACAGGGGGCGGACTGACCGGGGAGCTGTTTTTT; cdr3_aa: CASSDPGTGGGLTGELFF
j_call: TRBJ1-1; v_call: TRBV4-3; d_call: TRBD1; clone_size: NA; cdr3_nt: TGCGCCAGCAGCCAGGGGGGACAGTTGAACACTGAAGCTTTCTTT; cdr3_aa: CASSQGGQLNTEAFF
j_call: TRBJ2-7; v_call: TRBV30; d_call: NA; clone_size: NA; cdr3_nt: TGTGCCTATAGTGCCACCTACGAGCAGTACTTC; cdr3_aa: CAYSATYEQYF
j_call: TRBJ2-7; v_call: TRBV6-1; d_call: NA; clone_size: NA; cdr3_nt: TGTGCCAGCAGTGAAGCGCTTCGGGGGTTTGGAAACGAGCAGTACTTC; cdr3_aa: CASSEALRGFGNEQYF
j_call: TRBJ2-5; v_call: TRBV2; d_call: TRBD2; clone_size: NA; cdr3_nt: TGTGCCAGCAAGCGGGAGGTTCTCGAGACCCAGTACTTC; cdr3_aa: CASKREVLETQYF
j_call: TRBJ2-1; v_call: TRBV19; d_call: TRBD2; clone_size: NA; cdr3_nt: TGTGCCAGTAGTATACCAGCGGGAGCACCTTCCTACAATGAGCAGTTCTTC; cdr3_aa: CASSIPAGAPSYNEQFF
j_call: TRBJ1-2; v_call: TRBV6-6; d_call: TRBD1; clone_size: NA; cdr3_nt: TGTGCCAGCAGCCATGAGGGACAGACGCCTAACTATGGCTACACCTTC; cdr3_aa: CASSHEGQTPNYGYTF
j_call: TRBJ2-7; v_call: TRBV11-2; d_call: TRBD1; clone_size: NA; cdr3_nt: TGTGCCAGCAGCTTAAGATGGACAGGGGCCGGCGAGCAGTACTTC; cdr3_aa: CASSLRWTGAGEQYF
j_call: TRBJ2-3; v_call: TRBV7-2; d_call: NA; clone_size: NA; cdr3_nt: TGTGCCAGCAGGTCAAGGGGGACGGGCACAGATACGCAGTATTTT; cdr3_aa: CASRSRGTGTDTQYF
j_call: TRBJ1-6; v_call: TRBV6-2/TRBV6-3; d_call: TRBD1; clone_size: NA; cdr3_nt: TGTGCCAGCAGTCCAAGACAGGGGCGGTTGAATTCACCCCTCCACTTT; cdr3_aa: CASSPRQGRLNSPLHF
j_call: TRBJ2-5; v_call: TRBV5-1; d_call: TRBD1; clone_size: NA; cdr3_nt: TGCGCCAGCAGCTCGACAGGGGGGTTACAAGAGACCCAGTACTTC; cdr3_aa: CASSSTGGLQETQYF
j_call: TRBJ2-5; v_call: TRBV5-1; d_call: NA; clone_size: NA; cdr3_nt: TGCGCCAGCAGCTTGTTTTCAAACCAAGAGACCCAGTACTTC; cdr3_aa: CASSLFSNQETQYF
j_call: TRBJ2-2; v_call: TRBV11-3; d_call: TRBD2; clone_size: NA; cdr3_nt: TGTGCCAGCAGCTCGGGACTAGCGGGAAACACCGGGGAGCTGTTTTTT; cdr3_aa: CASSSGLAGNTGELFF
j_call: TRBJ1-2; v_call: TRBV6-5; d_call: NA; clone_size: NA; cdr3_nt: TGTGCCAGCAGTTTCGACGGCGTAAGGGAGAACTATGGCTACACCTTC; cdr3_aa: CASSFDGVRENYGYTF
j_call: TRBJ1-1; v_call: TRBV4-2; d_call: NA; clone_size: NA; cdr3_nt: TGTGCCAGCAGCCATATTAGGGGGAACACTGAAGCTTTCTTT; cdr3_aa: CASSHIRGNTEAFF
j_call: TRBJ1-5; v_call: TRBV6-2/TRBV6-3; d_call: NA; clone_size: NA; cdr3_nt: TGTGCCAGCAGTCCCCCAGGACTGCTCAATCAGCCCCAGCATTTT; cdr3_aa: CASSPPGLLNQPQHF
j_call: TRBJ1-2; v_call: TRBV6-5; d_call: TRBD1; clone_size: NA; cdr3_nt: TGTGCCAGCAGTTACGAGGGGGCCGATAACTATGGCTACACCTTC; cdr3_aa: CASSYEGADNYGYTF
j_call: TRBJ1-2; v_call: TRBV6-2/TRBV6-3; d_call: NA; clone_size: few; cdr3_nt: TGTGCCAGCAGTTACTCGATAACCCCAGATGGGGGCTGGAGCTATGGCTACACCTTC; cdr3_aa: CASSYSITPDGGWSYGYTF
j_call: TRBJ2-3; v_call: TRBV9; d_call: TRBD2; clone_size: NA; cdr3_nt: TGTGCCAGCAGCGTAGGGGGCGGGAGAACAGATACGCAGTATTTT; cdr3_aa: CASSVGGGRTDTQYF
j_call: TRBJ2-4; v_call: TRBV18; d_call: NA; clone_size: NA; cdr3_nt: TGTGCCAGCTCAACCACTAGCTTCAAAAACATTCAGTACTTC; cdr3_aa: CASSTTSFKNIQYF
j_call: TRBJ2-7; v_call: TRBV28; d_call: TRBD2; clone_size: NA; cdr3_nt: TGTGCCAGCAGCTATAGCGGGAGCGAGCAGTACTTC; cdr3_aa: CASSYSGSEQYF
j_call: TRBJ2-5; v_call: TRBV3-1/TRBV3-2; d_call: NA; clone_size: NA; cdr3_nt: TGTGCCAGCAGCGGAAACAACAGGGTGCGGTGGGAGACCCAGTACTTC; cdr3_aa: CASSGNNRVRWETQYF
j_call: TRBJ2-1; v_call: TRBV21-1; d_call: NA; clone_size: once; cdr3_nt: TGTGCCAGCAGCAAAGAGGACAGGGGGCTCAATGAGCAGTTCTTC; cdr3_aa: CASSKEDRGLNEQFF
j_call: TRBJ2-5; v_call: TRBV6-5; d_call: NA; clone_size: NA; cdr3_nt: TGTGCCAGCAGTTACGTCCAGGATAGAAAGACCCAGTACTTC; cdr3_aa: CASSYVQDRKTQYF
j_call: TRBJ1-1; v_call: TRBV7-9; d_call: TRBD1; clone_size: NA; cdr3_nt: TGTGCCAGCAGCTCCTCCGACAGGGGGACTGAAGCTTTCTTT; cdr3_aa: CASSSSDRGTEAFF
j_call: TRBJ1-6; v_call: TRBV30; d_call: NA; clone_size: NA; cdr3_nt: TGTGCCTGGAGTGCCGGGGAGCCGGGAAATAATTCACCCCTCCACTTT; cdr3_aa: CAWSAGEPGNNSPLHF
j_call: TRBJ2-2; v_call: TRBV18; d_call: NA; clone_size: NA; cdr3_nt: TGTGCCAGCTCACCAGGGTCCGCAGGGAACACCGGGGAGCTGTTTTTT; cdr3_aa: CASSPGSAGNTGELFF
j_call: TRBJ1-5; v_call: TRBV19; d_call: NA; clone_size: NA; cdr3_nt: TGTGCCAGTAACTCCCATAGCAATCAGCCCCAGCATTTT; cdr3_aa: CASNSHSNQPQHF
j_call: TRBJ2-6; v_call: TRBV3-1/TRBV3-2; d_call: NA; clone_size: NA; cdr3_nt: TGTGCCAGCAGCCAATTCCAGGCTGGGGCCAACGTCCTGACTTTC; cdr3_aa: CASSQFQAGANVLTF
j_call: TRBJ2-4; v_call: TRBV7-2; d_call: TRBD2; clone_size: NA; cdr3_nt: TGTGCCAGCAGCCCCAGGACTAGCGGGGGACGGAACATTCAGTACTTC; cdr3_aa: CASSPRTSGGRNIQYF
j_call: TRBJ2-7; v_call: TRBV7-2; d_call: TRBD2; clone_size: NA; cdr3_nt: TGTGCCAGCAGGTTGACTAGCGGGACGAGCTCCTACGAGCAGTACTTC; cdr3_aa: CASRLTSGTSSYEQYF
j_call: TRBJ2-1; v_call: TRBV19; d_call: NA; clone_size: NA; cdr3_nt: TGTGCCAGTAGTACCCTGTACAATGAGCAGTTCTTC; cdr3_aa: CASSTLYNEQFF
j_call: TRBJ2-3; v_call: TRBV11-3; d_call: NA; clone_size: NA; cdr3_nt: TGTGCCAGCAGCTTAGGGTCAGGGTTTGTGGAAACAGATACGCAGTATTTT; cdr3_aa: CASSLGSGFVETDTQYF
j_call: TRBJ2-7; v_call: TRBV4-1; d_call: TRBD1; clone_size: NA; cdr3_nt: TGCGCCAGCAGCCAAGAACCGGACAGGGGGTTCTCCTACGAGCAGTACTTC; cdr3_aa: CASSQEPDRGFSYEQYF
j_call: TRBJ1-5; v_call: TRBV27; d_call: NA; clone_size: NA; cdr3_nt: TGTGCCAGCAGTTTACAGGGAGGACAGCCCCAGCATTTT; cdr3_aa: CASSLQGGQPQHF
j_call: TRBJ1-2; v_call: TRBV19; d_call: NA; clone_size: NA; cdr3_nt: TGTGCCAGTAGTCCCCCAAGGGGGGGGCGCGGCCCCCCGTCTAACTATGGCTACACCTTC; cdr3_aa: CASSPPRGGRGPPSNYGYTF
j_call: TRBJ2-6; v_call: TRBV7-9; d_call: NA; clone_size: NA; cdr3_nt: TGTGCCAGCAGCTCTACTTACAGGGAAGGGGCCAACGTCCTGACTTTC; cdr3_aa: CASSSTYREGANVLTF
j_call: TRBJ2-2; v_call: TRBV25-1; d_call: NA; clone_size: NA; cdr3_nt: TGTGCCAGCGGTGTGTGGGGCTTCAAGAACACCGGGGAGCTGTTTTTT; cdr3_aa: CASGVWGFKNTGELFF